These 23 T cell receptor beta chains share one sample of origin, sequenced in a study of blood T cell repertoires in COVID-19. Using immunoSEQ multiplex PCR, the repertoire was profiled, and TCRdb retains in-frame clones only, with some absent. The data show 150,000 to 200,000 clones, under 90% seen once. Specimen: peripheral blood. These receptors originate from a woman aged 70-85 years with COVID-19, enrolled during active disease.

This chain uses TRBV2 with TRBJ1-5, with a possible D match to TRBD1 (6 bases). Between the trimmed V and J ends, which lost 5 bases and 7 bases, there was a span of 15 bases. There are 14 residues in the CDR3. CDR1 is SNHLY, CDR2 FYNNEI, per germline. The CDR3 loop reads CASSPQGSWQPQHF. The CDR3 DNA reads TGTGCCAGCAGTCCGCAGGGGTCATGGCAGCCCCAGCATTTT. Combining the CDR3 with reference TRBV2 and TRBJ1-5 gives the whole variable domain EPEVTQTPSHQVTQMGQEVILRCVPISNHLYFYWYRQILGQKVEFLVSFYNNEISEKSEIFDDQFSVERPDGSNFTLKIRSTKLEDSAMYFCASSPQGSWQPQHFGDGTRLSIL.

The V call is TRBV5-1, the J call TRBJ2-6, with 10 bases matching TRBD1. Germline V gene sequence: CDR1 SGHRS, CDR2 YFSETQ. The CDR3 spans 16 residues. V lost 4 bases and J lost 4; bases outside the gene matches: 5. The chain's CDR3 is CASSDGTGAGANVLTF. For the CDR3, the DNA is TGCGCCAGCAGCGACGGGACAGGGGCCGGGGCCAACGTCCTGACTTTC.

This clone was observed once. J is TRBJ1-4 and V is TRBV6-6; D might be TRBD1 (6 bases). CDR1 is MNHNY, CDR2 SVGAGI, per germline (reference sequence). The ends were cut back, 5 bases at V and 0 bases at J, with 16 bases in the middle. CDR3 length equals 17 residues. As DNA, the CDR3 is TGTGCCAGCAGTCCTACCGGGACACCCGCAACTAATGAAAAACTGTTTTTT. It yields the protein CASSPTGTPATNEKLFF.

The chain has TRBV6-1 and TRBJ2-5, with D perhaps matching TRBD1 (5 bases). This CDR3 is 13 amino acids long. The germline V gene encodes CDR1 MNHNS and CDR2 SASEGT. V lost 6 bases, J lost 1 base, and 9 bases lay in between. CDR3 sequence: CASRWTSQETQYF. The CDR3 coding sequence is TGTGCCAGCAGATGGACATCCCAAGAGACCCAGTACTTC.

V usage is TRBV5-1 and J usage is TRBJ2-1, with TRBD2 matching over 7 bases. The CDR3 has 15 residues. Germline lookup yields CDR1 SGHRS and CDR2 YFSETQ. V lost 0 bases and J lost 6; bases outside the gene matches: 6. CDR3 nucleotide sequence: TGCGCCAGCAGCTTGGAGGCGGGAGCGCCCAATGAGCAGTTCTTC. Its protein is CASSLEAGAPNEQFF.

The V gene is TRBV5-1, the J gene TRBJ2-5; D is unclear. The CDR3 consists of 12 residues. V was clipped by 4 bases and J by 5 bases, with 9 bases between them. The germline V gene has CDR1 SGHRS and CDR2 YFSETQ. The CDR3 reads CASSRVGETQYF. CDR3 DNA sequence: TGCGCCAGCAGCCGGGTTGGGGAGACCCAGTACTTC.

The chain carries TRBV28 and TRBJ2-1, with 7 positions matching TRBD2. Germline V gives CDR1 MDHEN, CDR2 SYDVKM. V lost 4 bases to trimming and J lost 16 bases; unmatched junction nucleotides: 13. The CDR3 consists of 13 residues. The CDR3: CASSSPKREVSFF. The CDR3 DNA sequence: TGTGCCAGCAGTTCTCCCAAGCGGGAAGTCTCTTTCTTC.

The V and J genes are TRBV30 and TRBJ1-3; a weak D match, TRBD1 (6 bases). CDR1 is GTSNPN, CDR2 SVGIG, per germline (reference sequence). Trimming removed 2 bases at V and 8 bases at J, with 19 bases between. The CDR3 sequence is 15 residues long. The CDR3 loop is CAWSFLTGGLDTIYF. The CDR3 DNA is TGTGCCTGGAGTTTTTTAACGGGGGGCTTGGACACCATATATTTT.

The chain couples TRBV2 to TRBJ2-1, with 7 bases matching TRBD1. In germline, CDR1 is SNHLY, CDR2 FYNNEI. The J segment lost 3 bases and the V segment lost 6 bases, leaving 2 bases of the junction unmatched. The CDR3 extends over 13 amino acids. CDR3 sequence reads: CASRGDSYNEQFF. Written as DNA, the CDR3 is TGTGCCAGCAGGGGGGACAGCTACAATGAGCAGTTCTTC.

The chain has TRBV29-1 and TRBJ1-2, with D perhaps TRBD1 (6 bases). V was pared by 3 bases and J by 6 bases, with 20 bases between. CDR3 length: 15 amino acids. Per the germline V gene, CDR1 is SQVTM and CDR2 is ANQGSEA. The CDR3 DNA sequence: TGCAGCGTTGAGGGGGGGCGGGACGACCCAAATGGCTACACCTTC. It is translated as CSVEGGRDDPNGYTF.

The V call is TRBV6-6, the J call TRBJ2-1; D is perhaps TRBD2 (5 bases). Germline CDR1 and CDR2: MNHNY and SVGAGI (reference sequence). Trimming removed 5 bases at V and 5 bases at J, with 19 bases between. The CDR3 length is 16 residues. The CDR3: CASSPLGVALNNEQFF. The CDR3 DNA is TGTGCCAGCAGTCCCCTCGGGGTAGCGCTAAACAATGAGCAGTTCTTC.

The chain has TRBV12-5 and TRBJ1-3, with D unclear. Trimming cost V 6 bases and J 8 bases, with 14 bases left between them. The germline CDR1 and CDR2 sequences are LGHNT and FRNRAP. The CDR3 is 13 residues long. CDR3 in DNA: TGTGCTAGTGGGAGTCTCGACCAGGACACCATATATTTT. Protein: CASGSLDQDTIYF.

The chain has TRBV6-6 and TRBJ1-3; the D is unclear. The CDR3 is made up of 16 amino acids. Trimming stripped 1 base from V and 2 bases from J, with 12 bases between. CDR1 and CDR2 from the germline V gene are MNHNY and SVGAGI (reference sequence). The CDR3 here is CASSYWVGDPGNTIYF. As DNA, the CDR3 is TGTGCCAGCAGTTACTGGGTCGGGGATCCTGGAAACACCATATATTTT.

The rearrangement uses TRBV4-1 and TRBJ2-7; D is unresolved. The CDR3 runs to 13 residues. V gave up 2 bases and J gave up 7 bases, with 12 bases separating them. CDR1 and CDR2 (germline): MGHRA, YSYEKL. CDR3 nucleotides: TGCGCCAGCAGCCAATTCAGAGGCCGGGAGCAGTACGTC. Its translation is CASSQFRGREQYV.

This chain links TRBV28 with TRBJ2-1, with 9 bases identical to TRBD2. Per the germline V gene, CDR1 is MDHEN and CDR2 is SYDVKM. The CDR3 loop spans 16 amino acids. V was clipped by 7 bases and J by 4 bases; unmatched bases: 11. The CDR3 sequence: CASTHGGSGGYNEQFF. In DNA, the CDR3 is TGTGCCAGCACCCACGGGGGTAGCGGGGGTTACAATGAGCAGTTCTTC.

This clone was seen just once. The chain couples TRBV11-3 to TRBJ2-7; 8 bases line up with TRBD1. Germline CDR1 is SGHNT and CDR2 is YENEEA. With V trimmed by 1 base and J by 3 bases, 2 bases remained unmatched. The CDR3 runs to 14 residues. The CDR3 reads CASSLGTGSYEQYV. In nucleotides, the CDR3 is TGTGCCAGCAGCTTAGGGACAGGGAGCTACGAGCAGTACGTC.

The genes are TRBV7-2 and TRBJ2-5, with D perhaps TRBD1 (6 bases). V was clipped by 5 bases and J by 10 bases, with 11 bases between them. The CDR3 contains 11 residues. Germline V CDR1 and CDR2: SGHTA, FQGNSA. CDR3 residues: CASSPQGSQYF. The CDR3 DNA reads TGTGCCAGCAGCCCCCAGGGGAGCCAGTACTTC.

The chain employs TRBV7-8 and TRBJ2-2; 11 bases align to TRBD2. CDR3 length equals 16 residues. Germline CDR1 reads SGHVS; CDR2 reads FQNEAQ. With V trimmed by 3 bases and J by 1 base, 1 base remained unmatched. The CDR3 region is CASSFGTSGNTGELFF. CDR3 bases: TGTGCCAGCAGCTTCGGGACTAGCGGGAACACCGGGGAGCTGTTTTTT.

The V gene is TRBV2, the J gene TRBJ1-5; tentative D call: TRBD1 (6 bases). This CDR3 spans 14 amino acids. V lost 6 bases to trimming and J lost 2 bases, with 11 bases between them. The V gene's germline CDR1 is SNHLY and CDR2 FYNNEI. The CDR3 loop reads CASRGGRGNQPQHF. Written as DNA, the CDR3 is TGTGCCAGCAGGGGGGGGCGGGGCAATCAGCCCCAGCATTTT. The complete variable domain, with remaining parts taken from reference TRBV2 and TRBJ1-5, reads EPEVTQTPSHQVTQMGQEVILRCVPISNHLYFYWYRQILGQKVEFLVSFYNNEISEKSEIFDDQFSVERPDGSNFTLKIRSTKLEDSAMYFCASRGGRGNQPQHFGDGTRLSIL.

As to this clone: This CDR3 is also generated by other DNA sequences in the sample. The rearrangement joins TRBV11-3 to TRBJ1-1; D not resolved. This CDR3 region has 13 residues. Deletions cut 0 bases from V and 8 bases from J, with 10 bases between. The germline CDR1 and CDR2 sequences are SGHNT and YENEEA. CDR3 nucleotide sequence: TGTGCCAGCAGCTTAGACCGGGGAACCGAAGCTTTCTTT. This encodes CASSLDRGTEAFF.

This chain connects TRBV4-1 to TRBJ1-2, with 7 nucleotides matching TRBD1. In germline, CDR1 is MGHRA, CDR2 YSYEKL. CDR3 length: 15 residues. V gave up 4 bases and J gave up 1 base; unmatched junction bases: 6. CDR3 residues: CASSRAGQLNYGYTF. The CDR3 nucleotides are TGCGCCAGCAGCCGCGCGGGACAGCTTAACTATGGCTACACCTTC.

A few counts support this clone. The DNA for the CDR3 is TGCGCCAGCAGCTTGGCACAGATGAACACTGAAGCTTTCTTT. Translating gives CASSLAQMNTEAFF. V usage is TRBV5-1 and J usage is TRBJ1-1; D is uncertain. The CDR3 loop spans 14 amino acids. V lost 0 bases and J lost 0, with 6 bases in between. CDR1 is SGHRS and CDR2 is YFSETQ in the germline V gene.

This rearrangement joins TRBV25-1 to TRBJ1-2, with 11 nucleotides matching TRBD1. The length of the CDR3 is 16 residues. Germline trimming cut 4 bases from V and 4 bases from J; bases unmatched to any gene: 8. Per germline, CDR1 MGHDK and CDR2 SYGVNS. CDR3 sequence (DNA): TGTGCCAGCAGTGGCTTAGGAGGGACAGGGGGCTATGGCTACACCTTC. Translation gives CASSGLGGTGGYGYTF.